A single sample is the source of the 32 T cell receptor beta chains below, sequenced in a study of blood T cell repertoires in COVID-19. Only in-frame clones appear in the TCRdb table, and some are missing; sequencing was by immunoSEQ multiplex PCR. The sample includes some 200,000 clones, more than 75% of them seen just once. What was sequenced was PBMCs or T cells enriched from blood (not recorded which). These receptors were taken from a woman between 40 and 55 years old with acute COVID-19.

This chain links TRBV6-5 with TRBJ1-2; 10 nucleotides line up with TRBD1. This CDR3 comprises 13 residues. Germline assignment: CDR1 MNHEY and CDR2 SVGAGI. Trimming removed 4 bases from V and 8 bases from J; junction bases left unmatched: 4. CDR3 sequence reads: CASSSGTGVGYTF. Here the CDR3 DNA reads TGTGCCAGCAGTTCCGGGACAGGGGTCGGCTACACCTTC.

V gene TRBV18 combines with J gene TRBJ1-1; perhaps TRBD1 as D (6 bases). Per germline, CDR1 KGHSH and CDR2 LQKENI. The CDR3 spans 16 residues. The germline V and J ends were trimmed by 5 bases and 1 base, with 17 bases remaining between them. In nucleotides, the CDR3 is TGTGCCAGCTCAGAAGTCAGGGGTAGTCAGAACACTGAAGCTTTCTTT. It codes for CASSEVRGSQNTEAFF.

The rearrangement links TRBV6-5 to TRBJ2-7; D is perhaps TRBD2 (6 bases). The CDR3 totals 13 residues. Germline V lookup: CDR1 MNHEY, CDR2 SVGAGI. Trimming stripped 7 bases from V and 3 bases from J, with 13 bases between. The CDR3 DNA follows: TGTGCCAGCAATCCCAGGAGGGACTACGAGCAGTACTTC. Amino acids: CASNPRRDYEQYF.

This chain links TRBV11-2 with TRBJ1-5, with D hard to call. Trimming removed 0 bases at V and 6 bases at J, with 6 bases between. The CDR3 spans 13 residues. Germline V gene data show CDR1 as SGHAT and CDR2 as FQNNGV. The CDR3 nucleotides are TGTGCCAGCAGCTTAGATCTGAGTCAGCCCCAGCATTTT. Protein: CASSLDLSQPQHF.

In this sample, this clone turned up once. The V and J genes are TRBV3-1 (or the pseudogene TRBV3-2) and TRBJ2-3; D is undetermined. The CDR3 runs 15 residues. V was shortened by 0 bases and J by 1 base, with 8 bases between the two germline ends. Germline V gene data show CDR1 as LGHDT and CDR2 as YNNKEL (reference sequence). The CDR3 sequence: CASSQDSGGTDTQYF. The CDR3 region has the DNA TGTGCCAGCAGCCAAGATTCAGGCGGCACAGATACGCAGTATTTT.

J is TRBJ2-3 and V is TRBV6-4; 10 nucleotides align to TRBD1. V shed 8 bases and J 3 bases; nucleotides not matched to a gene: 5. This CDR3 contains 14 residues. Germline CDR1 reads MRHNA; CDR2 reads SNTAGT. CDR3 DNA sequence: TGTGCCAGCGGGCCGGGACAGGGGACAGATACGCAGTATTTT. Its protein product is CASGPGQGTDTQYF.

The CDR3 bases are TGTGCCAGCAGGCCGCAGGGTGAGAGCACCATATATTTT. Its protein is CASRPQGESTIYF. The V call is TRBV6-5, the J call TRBJ1-3; D perhaps matches TRBD1 (5 bases). V lost 6 bases and J lost 9, with 15 bases in between. The CDR3 consists of 13 residues. Germline lookup yields CDR1 MNHEY and CDR2 SVGAGI.

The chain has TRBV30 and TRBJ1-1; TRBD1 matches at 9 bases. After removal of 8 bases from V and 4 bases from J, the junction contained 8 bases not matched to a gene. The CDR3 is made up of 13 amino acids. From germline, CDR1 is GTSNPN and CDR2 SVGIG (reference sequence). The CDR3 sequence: CAVTQGASTEAFF. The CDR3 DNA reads TGTGCCGTGACACAGGGGGCATCCACTGAAGCTTTCTTT.

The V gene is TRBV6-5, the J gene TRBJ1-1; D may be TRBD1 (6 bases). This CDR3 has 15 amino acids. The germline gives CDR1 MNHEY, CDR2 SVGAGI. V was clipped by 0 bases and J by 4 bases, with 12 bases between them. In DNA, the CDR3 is TGTGCCAGCAGTTACTCGTGGGAAGGGGGCACTGAAGCTTTCTTT. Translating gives CASSYSWEGGTEAFF.

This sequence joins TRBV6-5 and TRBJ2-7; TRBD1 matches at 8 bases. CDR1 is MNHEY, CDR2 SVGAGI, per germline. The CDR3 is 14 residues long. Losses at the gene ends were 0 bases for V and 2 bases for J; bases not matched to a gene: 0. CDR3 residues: CASSYSTGAYEQYF. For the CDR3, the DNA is TGTGCCAGCAGTTACTCGACAGGGGCCTACGAGCAGTACTTC.

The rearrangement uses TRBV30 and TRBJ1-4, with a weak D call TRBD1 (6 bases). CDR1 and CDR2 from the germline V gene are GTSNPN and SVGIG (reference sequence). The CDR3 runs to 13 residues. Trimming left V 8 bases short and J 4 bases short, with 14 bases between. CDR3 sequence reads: CAGEGQSNEKLFF. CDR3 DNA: TGTGCCGGGGAGGGACAAAGTAATGAAAAACTGTTTTTT. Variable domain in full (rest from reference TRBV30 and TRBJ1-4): SQTIHQWPATLVQPVGSPLSLECTVEGTSNPNLYWYRQAAGRGLQLLFYSVGIGQISSEVPQNLSASRPQDRQFILSSKKLLLSDSGFYLCAGEGQSNEKLFFGSGTQLSVL.

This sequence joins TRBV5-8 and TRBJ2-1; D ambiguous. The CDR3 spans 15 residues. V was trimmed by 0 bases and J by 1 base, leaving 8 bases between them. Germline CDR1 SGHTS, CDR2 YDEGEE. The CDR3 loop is CASSLAVGSYNEQFF. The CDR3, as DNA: TGTGCCAGCAGCTTGGCCGTCGGGTCCTACAATGAGCAGTTCTTC.

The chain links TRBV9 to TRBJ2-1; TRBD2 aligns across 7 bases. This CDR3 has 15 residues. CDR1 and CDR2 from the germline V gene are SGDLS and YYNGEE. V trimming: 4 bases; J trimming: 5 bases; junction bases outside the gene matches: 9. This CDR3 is CASSLGLAAHNEQFF. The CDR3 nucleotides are TGTGCCAGCAGCCTCGGGCTAGCGGCCCACAATGAGCAGTTCTTC.

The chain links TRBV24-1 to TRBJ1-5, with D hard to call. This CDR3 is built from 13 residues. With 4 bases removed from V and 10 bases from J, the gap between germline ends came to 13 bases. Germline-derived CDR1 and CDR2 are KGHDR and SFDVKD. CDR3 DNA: TGTGCCACCAGTGAGGGCCTTTTGAGTCCCCAGCATTTT. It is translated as CATSEGLLSPQHF.

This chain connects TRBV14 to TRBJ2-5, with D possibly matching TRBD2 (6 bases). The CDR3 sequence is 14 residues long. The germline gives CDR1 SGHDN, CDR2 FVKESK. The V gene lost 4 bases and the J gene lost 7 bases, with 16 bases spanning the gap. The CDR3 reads CASSLGLWSGTQYF. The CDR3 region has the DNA TGTGCCAGCAGCCTGGGACTTTGGTCAGGGACCCAGTACTTC.

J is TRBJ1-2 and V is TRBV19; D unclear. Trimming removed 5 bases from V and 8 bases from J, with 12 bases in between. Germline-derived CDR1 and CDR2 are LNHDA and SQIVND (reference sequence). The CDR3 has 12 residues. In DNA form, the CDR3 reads TGTGCCAGTAGTCTCGACCCGGGGGGCTACACCTTC. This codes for CASSLDPGGYTF.

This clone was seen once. The CDR3 sequence: CAWSVAIEAYGYTF. In DNA form, the CDR3 reads TGTGCCTGGAGTGTAGCCATTGAGGCCTATGGCTACACCTTC. V and J are TRBV30 and TRBJ1-2; D gene uncertain. The germline V gene encodes CDR1 GTSNPN and CDR2 SVGIG (reference sequence). CDR3 length: 14 residues. Trimming left V 0 bases short and J 4 bases short, with 12 bases between.

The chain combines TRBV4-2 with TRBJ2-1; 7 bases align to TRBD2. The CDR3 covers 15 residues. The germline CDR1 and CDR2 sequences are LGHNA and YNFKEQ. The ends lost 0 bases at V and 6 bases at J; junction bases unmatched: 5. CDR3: CASSQEDLAGNEQFF. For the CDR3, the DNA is TGTGCCAGCAGCCAAGAGGATTTAGCGGGCAATGAGCAGTTCTTC.

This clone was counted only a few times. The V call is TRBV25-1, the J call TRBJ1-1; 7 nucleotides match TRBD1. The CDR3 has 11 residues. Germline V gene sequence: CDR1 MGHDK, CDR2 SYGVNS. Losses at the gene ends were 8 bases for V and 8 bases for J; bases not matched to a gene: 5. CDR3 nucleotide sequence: TGTGCCAGCCGACAGGGACCGGAAGCTTTCTTT. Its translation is CASRQGPEAFF.

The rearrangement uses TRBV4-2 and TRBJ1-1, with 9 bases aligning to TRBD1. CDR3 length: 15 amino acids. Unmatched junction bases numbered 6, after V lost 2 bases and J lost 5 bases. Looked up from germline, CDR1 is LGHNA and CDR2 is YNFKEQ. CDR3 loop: CASSQPGTGWTEAFF. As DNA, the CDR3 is TGTGCCAGCAGCCAACCCGGGACAGGGTGGACTGAAGCTTTCTTT.

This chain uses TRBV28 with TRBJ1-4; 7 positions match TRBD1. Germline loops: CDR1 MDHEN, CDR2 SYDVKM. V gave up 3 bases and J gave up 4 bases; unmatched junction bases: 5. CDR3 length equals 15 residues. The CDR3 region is CASSFSRQGNEKLFF. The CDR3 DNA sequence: TGTGCCAGCAGTTTCTCGAGACAGGGTAATGAAAAACTGTTTTTT.

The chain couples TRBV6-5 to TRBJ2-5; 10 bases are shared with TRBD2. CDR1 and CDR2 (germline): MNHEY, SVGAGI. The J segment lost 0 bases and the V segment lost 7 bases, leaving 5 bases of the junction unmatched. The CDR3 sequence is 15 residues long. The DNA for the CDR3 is TGTGCCAGCAAAGATAGCGGGGGGTACCAAGAGACCCAGTACTTC. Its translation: CASKDSGGYQETQYF.

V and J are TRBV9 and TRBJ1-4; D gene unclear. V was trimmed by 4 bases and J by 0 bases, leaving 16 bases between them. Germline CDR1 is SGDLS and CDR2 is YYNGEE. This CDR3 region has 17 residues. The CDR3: CASSLRDNPATNEKLFF. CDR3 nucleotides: TGTGCCAGCAGCCTCCGAGACAACCCCGCAACTAATGAAAAACTGTTTTTT. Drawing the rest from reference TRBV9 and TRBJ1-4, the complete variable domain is DSGVTQTPKHLITATGQRVTLRCSPRSGDLSVYWYQQSLDQGLQFLIQYYNGEERAKGNILERFSAQQFPDLHSELNLSSLELGDSALYFCASSLRDNPATNEKLFFGSGTQLSVL.

The CDR3 region has the DNA TGTGCCAGCAGCTTAGCCGGGGAAGGACAGCCCCAGCATTTT. Its protein product is CASSLAGEGQPQHF. This chain links TRBV7-9 with TRBJ1-5; the D is unclear. V was shortened by 0 bases and J by 7 bases, with 10 bases between the two germline ends. The CDR3 covers 14 residues. Germline CDR1 SEHNR, CDR2 FQNEAQ (reference sequence).

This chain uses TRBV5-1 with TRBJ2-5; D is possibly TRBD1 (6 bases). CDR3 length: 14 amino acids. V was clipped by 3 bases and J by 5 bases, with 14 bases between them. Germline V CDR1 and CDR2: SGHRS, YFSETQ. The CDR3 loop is CASSSQGLGETQYF. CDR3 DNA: TGCGCCAGCAGCTCCCAGGGGTTAGGGGAGACCCAGTACTTC.

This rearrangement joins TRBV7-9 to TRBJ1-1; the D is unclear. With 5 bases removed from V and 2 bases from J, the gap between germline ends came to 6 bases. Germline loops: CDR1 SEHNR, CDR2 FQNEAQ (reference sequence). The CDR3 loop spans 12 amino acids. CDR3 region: CASSPTNTEAFF. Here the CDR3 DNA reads TGTGCCAGCAGCCCGACTAACACTGAAGCTTTCTTT.

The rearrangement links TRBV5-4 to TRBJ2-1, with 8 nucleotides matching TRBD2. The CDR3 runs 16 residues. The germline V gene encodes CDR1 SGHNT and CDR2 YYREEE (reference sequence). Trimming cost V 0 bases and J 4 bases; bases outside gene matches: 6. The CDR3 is CASSLVGGRTYNEQFF. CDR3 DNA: TGTGCCAGCAGCTTGGTAGGCGGGAGGACTTACAATGAGCAGTTCTTC.

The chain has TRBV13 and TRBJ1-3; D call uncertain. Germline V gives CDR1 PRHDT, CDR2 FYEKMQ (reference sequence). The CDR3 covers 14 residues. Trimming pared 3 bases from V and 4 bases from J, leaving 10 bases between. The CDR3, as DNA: TGTGCCAGCAGCTTCAACCAGGCGGGAAACACCATATATTTT. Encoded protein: CASSFNQAGNTIYF.

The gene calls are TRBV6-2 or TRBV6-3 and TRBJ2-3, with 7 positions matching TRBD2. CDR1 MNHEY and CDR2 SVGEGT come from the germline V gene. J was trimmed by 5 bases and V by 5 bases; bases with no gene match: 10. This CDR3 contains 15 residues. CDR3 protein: CASSPRRERGDTQYF. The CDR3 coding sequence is TGTGCCAGCAGTCCCCGGCGGGAGAGGGGAGATACGCAGTATTTT.

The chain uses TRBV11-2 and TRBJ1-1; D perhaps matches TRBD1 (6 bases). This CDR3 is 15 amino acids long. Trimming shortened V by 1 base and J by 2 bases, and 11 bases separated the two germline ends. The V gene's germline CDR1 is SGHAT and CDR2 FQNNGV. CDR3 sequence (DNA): TGTGCCAGCAGCTTAGGCGGGGGCGTAAACACTGAAGCTTTCTTT. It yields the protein CASSLGGGVNTEAFF.

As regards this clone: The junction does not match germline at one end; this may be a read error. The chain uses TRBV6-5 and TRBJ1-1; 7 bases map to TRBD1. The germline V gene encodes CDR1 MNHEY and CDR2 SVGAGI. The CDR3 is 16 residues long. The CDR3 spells CASTYTRGLSRTEAFF. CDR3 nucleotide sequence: TGTGCCAGCACTTACACCAGGGGGTTATCGCGCACTGAAGCTTTCTTT.

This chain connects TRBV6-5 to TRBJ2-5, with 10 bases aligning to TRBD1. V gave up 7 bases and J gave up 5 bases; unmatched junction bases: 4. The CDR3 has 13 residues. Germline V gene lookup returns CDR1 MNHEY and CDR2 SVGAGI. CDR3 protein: CASMRGQGETQYF. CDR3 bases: TGTGCCAGCATGAGGGGACAGGGGGAGACCCAGTACTTC.